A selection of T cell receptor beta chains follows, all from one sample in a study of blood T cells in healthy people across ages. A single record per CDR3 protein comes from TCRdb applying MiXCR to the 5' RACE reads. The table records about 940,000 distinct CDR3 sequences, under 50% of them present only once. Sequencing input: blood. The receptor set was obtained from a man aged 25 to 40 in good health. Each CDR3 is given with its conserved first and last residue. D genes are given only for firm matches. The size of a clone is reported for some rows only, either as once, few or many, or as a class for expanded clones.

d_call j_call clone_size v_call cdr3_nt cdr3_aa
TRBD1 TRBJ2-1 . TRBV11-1 TGTGCCAGCAGCTTAGGCGACAGGGTTTCCTACAATGAGCAGTTCTTC CASSLGDRVSYNEQFF
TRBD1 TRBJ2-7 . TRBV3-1 TGTGCCAGCAGCCGACCGGGACAGAGATCAGGCGAGCAGTACTTC CASSRPGQRSGEQYF
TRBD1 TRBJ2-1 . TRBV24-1 TGTGCCACCAGTGTCCTCCACAGGGGCTCCAATGAGCAGTTCTTC CATSVLHRGSNEQFF
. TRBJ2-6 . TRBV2 TGTGCCAGCAGGGATTCAGGCACCCCAGCCAACGTCCTGACTTTC CASRDSGTPANVLTF
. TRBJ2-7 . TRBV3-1 TGTGCCAGCAGGCAAGGGCGGAACTCCTACGAGCAGTACTTC CASRQGRNSYEQYF
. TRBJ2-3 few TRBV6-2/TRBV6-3 TGTGCCAGCAGTTACCCAACTCCCGGCACAGATACGCAGTATTTT CASSYPTPGTDTQYF
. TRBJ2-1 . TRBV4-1 TGCGCCAGCAGCCATCCGCCGGGGGACCGGCCCTACAATGAGCAGTTCTTC CASSHPPGDRPYNEQFF
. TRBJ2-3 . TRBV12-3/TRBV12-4 TGTGCCAGCAGCCAGAACAGGAGAGGTACGCAGTATTTT CASSQNRRGTQYF
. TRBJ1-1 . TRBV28 TGTGCCAGCAGATTATACACTGAAGCTTTCTTT CASRLYTEAFF
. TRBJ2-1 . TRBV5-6 TGTGCCAGCAGCTCAATGCAGTTCTTC CASSSMQFF
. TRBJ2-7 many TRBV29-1 TGCAGCGTTGAGGTCAGAGAGAGCTCCTACGAGCAGTACTTC CSVEVRESSYEQYF
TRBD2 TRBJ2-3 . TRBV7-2 TGTGCCAGCAGCTCGCCGCATCGAGTTAGCGGGGGCCTTAGCACAGATACGCAGTATTTT CASSSPHRVSGGLSTDTQYF
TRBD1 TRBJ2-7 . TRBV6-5 TGTGCCAGCAGTTACTTACAGGGGGCGAGTGAGCAGTACTTC CASSYLQGASEQYF
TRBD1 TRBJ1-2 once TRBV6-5 TGTGCCAGCAGTTATGAGGCAGGGGGAATTTATGGCTACACCTTC CASSYEAGGIYGYTF
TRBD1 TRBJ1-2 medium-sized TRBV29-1 TGCAGCGTTGAAGTCTGGGACAGCCACTATGGCTACACCTTC CSVEVWDSHYGYTF
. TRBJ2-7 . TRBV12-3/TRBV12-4 TGTGCCAGCAGTTTAGCTAGGGTCGGGGAGCAGTACTTC CASSLARVGEQYF
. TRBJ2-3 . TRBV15 TGTGCCACCAGCAGAGATGTCACGGATACGCAGTATTTT CATSRDVTDTQYF
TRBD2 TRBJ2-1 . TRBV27 TGTGCCAGCAGCTATCTAGCGGGGGCGAACAATGAGCAGTTCTTC CASSYLAGANNEQFF
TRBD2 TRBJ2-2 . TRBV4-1 TGCGCCAGCAGCACCGGGACTAGCGGGGGGACCGGGGAGCTGTTTTTT CASSTGTSGGTGELFF
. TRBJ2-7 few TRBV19 TGTGCCAGTAGTGACCTAGCGGGACAGGTCTCCTACGAGCAGTACTTC CASSDLAGQVSYEQYF
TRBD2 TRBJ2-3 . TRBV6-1 TGTGCCAGCAGTGAGCCGGGACTAGGGAGGGATACGCAGTATTTT CASSEPGLGRDTQYF
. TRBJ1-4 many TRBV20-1 TGCAGTGGGGCGGCAGGTGAAGAAAAACTGTTTTTT CSGAAGEEKLFF
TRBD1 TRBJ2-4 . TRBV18 TGTGCCAGCTCACCCAAACAGGGGATAGCCAAAAACATTCAGTACTTC CASSPKQGIAKNIQYF
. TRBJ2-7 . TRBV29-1 TGCAGCGTTGAAGATTTGGAAGGGGATCTCAACGAGCAGTACTTC CSVEDLEGDLNEQYF
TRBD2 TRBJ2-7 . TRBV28 TGTGCCAGCAGTTTCCCGACTAGCGGGTCTAGGAGCTCCTACGAGCAGTACTTC CASSFPTSGSRSSYEQYF
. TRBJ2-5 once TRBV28 TGTGCCAGTAGTTTAGGGACTGCCAGCAAGCAGACCCAGTACTTC CASSLGTASKQTQYF
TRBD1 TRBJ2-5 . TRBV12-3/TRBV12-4 TGTGCCAGCAGTCTACGGACAGGGGGCGCGTACGGGCAGTACTTC CASSLRTGGAYGQYF
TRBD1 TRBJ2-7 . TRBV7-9 TGTGCCAGCAGTTCACTCGACAGGGTTGCCTACGAGCAGTACTTC CASSSLDRVAYEQYF
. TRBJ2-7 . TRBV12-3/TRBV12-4 TGTGCCAGCAGTTTCCGGGGGCCTTACGAGCAGTACTTC CASSFRGPYEQYF
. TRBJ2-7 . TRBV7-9 TGTGCCAGCAGCTTAGATGGCAGGGTGGCCGAGCAGTACTTC CASSLDGRVAEQYF
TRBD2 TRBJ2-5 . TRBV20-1 TGCAGTGCTAGAGACCACCTCCTAGCGGGGGTACCGGGGGAGACCCAGTACTTC CSARDHLLAGVPGETQYF
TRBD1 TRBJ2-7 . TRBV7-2 TGTGCCAGCAACAAGGGACAGGCATTCCCCTACGAGCAGTACTTC CASNKGQAFPYEQYF
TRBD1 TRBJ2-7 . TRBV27 TGTGCCAGCAGTTTGCAGGGGGCCCACGAGCAGTACTTC CASSLQGAHEQYF
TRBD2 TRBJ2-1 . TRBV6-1 TGTGCCAGCAGTACATGGACTAGCGGGGGGGAAAATGAGCAGTTCTTC CASSTWTSGGENEQFF
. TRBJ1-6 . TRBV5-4 TGTGCCAGCAGCTTGGAGCAGGCGAATTCACCCCTCCACTTT CASSLEQANSPLHF
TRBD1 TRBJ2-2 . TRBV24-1 TGTGCCACCAGTGATTTGGGGACAGGGAGTCTGTCCGGGGAGCTGTTTTTT CATSDLGTGSLSGELFF
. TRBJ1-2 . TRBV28 TGTGCCAGCAGTCTAGACAGGCCTGCTGGACGTGGCTACACCTTC CASSLDRPAGRGYTF
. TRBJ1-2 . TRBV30 TGTGCCTGGAGTGTACGAACTACCTATGCCTACACCTTC CAWSVRTTYAYTF
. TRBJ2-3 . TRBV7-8 TGTGCCAGCAGCCCAGCTTCGGGGCCTAGCACAGAGACGCAGTATTTT CASSPASGPSTETQYF
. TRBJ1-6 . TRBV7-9 TGTGCCAGCAGCTTAGTGAGGGGAAGAGCCTATAATTCACCCCTCCACTTT CASSLVRGRAYNSPLHF